These 13 T cell receptor beta chains share one sample of origin, sequenced in a study of T cell repertoires in cytomegalovirus infection. TCRdb reprocessed the reads via MiXCR and lists one record per CDR3 protein. The sample yields roughly 150,000 distinct CDR3 sequences, more than 30% seen once. No antigens are known for them. The sample consisted of CD8+ T cells from cultured PBMCs, taken from culture after CMV antigen stimulation. The receptors originated from a human donor in good health (CMV status not recorded). Some clones in this sample may be carry-over from other donors' samples.

CDR3 in DNA: TGTGCCAGCAGTGAACCCGGGCTCGGTAATGAAGCTTTCTTT. Protein: CASSEPGLGNEAFF. The chain has TRBV2 and TRBJ1-1; D gene ambiguous. Germline CDR1 is SNHLY and CDR2 is FYNNEI. The CDR3 has 14 residues. The V and J ends lost 2 bases and 7 bases respectively, with 14 bases between them.

On this clonotype itself: A read error may be the cause here, since a much bigger clone is one base away. This chain uses TRBV3-1 with TRBJ1-2; perhaps TRBD1 as D (6 bases). The CDR3 has 13 amino acids. The germline V gene encodes CDR1 LGHDT and CDR2 YNNKEL (reference sequence). The CDR3 region has the DNA TGTGACACCCGGGAGGGGGTAGGCTATGGCTACACCTTC. As protein: CDTREGVGYGYTF.

At least ten counts were recorded for this clonotype. This rearrangement joins TRBV7-4 to TRBJ1-2; D not certain. The CDR3 has 14 amino acids. Germline CDR1 and CDR2: SGHVT and SQSDAQ. V was pared by 5 bases and J by 6 bases, with 16 bases between. The CDR3 is CASSKHPGKDGYTF. Written as DNA, the CDR3 is TGTGCCAGCAGCAAACACCCCGGGAAGGATGGCTACACCTTC.

This sequence joins TRBV4-3 and TRBJ2-7, with TRBD2 identical over 11 bases. In germline, CDR1 is LGHNA, CDR2 YSLEER. V was pared by 5 bases and J by 0 bases, with 6 bases of the junction left unmatched. CDR3 length: 16 residues. This chain's CDR3 is CASSESTSGVSYEQYF. In DNA, the CDR3 is TGCGCCAGCAGCGAATCGACTAGCGGGGTCTCCTACGAGCAGTACTTC.

The chain carries TRBV28 and TRBJ2-7; possibly TRBD1 for D (6 bases). The V gene lost 5 bases and the J gene lost 3 bases, with 17 bases spanning the gap. Per germline, CDR1 MDHEN and CDR2 SYDVKM. The CDR3 length is 15 residues. The CDR3 sequence: CASSLLRQVSYEQYF. CDR3 DNA sequence: TGTGCCAGCAGTCTCCTGCGACAGGTGAGCTACGAGCAGTACTTC.

The rearrangement joins TRBV7-6 to TRBJ1-1; weak D call: TRBD1 (6 bases). Germline lookup yields CDR1 SGHVS and CDR2 FNYEAQ. V lost 5 bases to trimming and J lost 1 base, with 14 bases between them. The CDR3 length is 15 residues. The DNA for the CDR3 is TGTGCCAGCAGCGACACGGAACAGGGGAACACTGAAGCTTTCTTT. Encoded protein: CASSDTEQGNTEAFF.

This chain connects TRBV12-3 or TRBV12-4 to TRBJ1-1, with D hard to call. The CDR3 is 13 residues long. The V end lost 7 bases, the J end lost 2 bases, and 11 bases lay between the germline ends. In DNA form, the CDR3 reads TGTGCCAGCACTCTACCGCTTAACACTGAAGCTTTCTTT. Residues: CASTLPLNTEAFF.

This clonotype occurred once. This chain links TRBV12-3 or TRBV12-4 with TRBJ2-7, with D possibly TRBD2 on 6 matching bases. There are 13 residues in the CDR3. V lost 5 bases to trimming and J lost 3 bases, with 11 bases between them. CDR3 sequence reads: CASSQPGVYEQYF. CDR3 DNA: TGTGCCAGCAGTCAGCCGGGGGTCTACGAGCAGTACTTC.

This clonotype was counted a few times. The chain carries TRBV11-2 and TRBJ2-2; 7 bases align to TRBD2. Trimming cost V 3 bases and J 2 bases; bases outside gene matches: 3. Looked up from germline, CDR1 is SGHAT and CDR2 is FQNNGV. The CDR3 is made up of 15 amino acids. The CDR3 DNA is TGTGCCAGCAGCTTGCTAGCGGCTAACACCGGGGAGCTGTTTTTT. It specifies CASSLLAANTGELFF.

CDR3 amino acids: CASSPFGVMNTEAFF. The CDR3 DNA follows: TGTGCCAGTAGTCCCTTCGGGGTGATGAACACTGAAGCTTTCTTT. The chain carries TRBV19 and TRBJ1-1; no clear D gene. V lost 5 bases and J lost 0, with 13 bases in between. The CDR3 is 15 residues long. CDR1 is LNHDA and CDR2 is SQIVND in the germline V gene (reference sequence).

This clonotype came up a few times. V gene TRBV12-3 or TRBV12-4 combines with J gene TRBJ2-3, with D uncertain. The germline V and J ends were trimmed by 3 bases and 4 bases, with 5 bases remaining between them. This CDR3 contains 12 residues. The CDR3 loop is CASSFVPDTQYF. CDR3 bases: TGTGCCAGCAGTTTTGTCCCAGATACGCAGTATTTT.

The CDR3 DNA sequence: TGTGCCAGCAGTCCGCACTACCCACAGGGGGAAGCTTTCTTT. Its protein product is CASSPHYPQGEAFF. This chain links TRBV27 with TRBJ1-1; 7 bases are a match to TRBD1. The CDR3 covers 14 residues. J gave up 8 bases and V 5 bases, and 11 bases lay outside the gene matches. CDR1 is MNHEY, CDR2 SMNVEV, per germline (reference sequence).

The V call is TRBV6-1, the J call TRBJ2-1; 11 bases map to TRBD2. The ends lost 6 bases at V and 9 bases at J; junction bases unmatched: 4. The germline CDR1 and CDR2 sequences are MNHNS and SASEGT. The CDR3 has 13 amino acids. The CDR3 is CASRLAGDSEQFF. DNA of the CDR3: TGTGCCAGCAGACTAGCGGGAGACTCTGAGCAGTTCTTC.